The 24 T cell receptor beta chains listed next were all sequenced from one sample in a study of T cell responses to AZD1222 COVID-19 vaccine. Profiled with immunoSEQ multiplex PCR; TCRdb holds only in-frame clones, not every one. The sample includes 150,000 or so clones, about 91% of them seen just once. Here the sequenced sample was peripheral blood, taken on day 0 of AZD1222 vaccination. These receptors were obtained from an adult in good health.

The J gene is TRBJ1-2, the V gene TRBV29-1; 10 bases agree with TRBD1. Looked up from germline, CDR1 is SQVTM and CDR2 is ANQGSEA. V shed 4 bases and J 4 bases; nucleotides not matched to a gene: 6. The CDR3 has 14 amino acids. Here the CDR3 reads CSVGGQGNFYGYTF. CDR3 nucleotide sequence: TGCAGCGTTGGGGGACAGGGGAATTTCTATGGCTACACCTTC. Full variable domain (missing parts from reference TRBV29-1 and TRBJ1-2): SAVISQKPSRDICQRGTSLTIQCQVDSQVTMMFWYRQQPGQSLTLIATANQGSEATYESGFVIDKFPISRPNLTFSTLTVSNMSPEDSSIYLCSVGGQGNFYGYTFGSGTRLTVV.

By share of the sample, this clone is medium-sized (0.01 to 0.1%). The chain recombines TRBV7-3 with TRBJ2-2; D is undetermined. The CDR3 totals 16 residues. The germline V and J ends were trimmed by 5 bases and 0 bases, with 13 bases remaining between them. Looked up from germline, CDR1 is SGHTA and CDR2 is FQGTGA. The CDR3 here is CASSPYRPPNTGELFF. The CDR3 nucleotides read TGTGCCAGCAGCCCCTACCGGCCCCCGAACACCGGGGAGCTGTTTTTT.

This chain joins TRBV24-1 and TRBJ2-5, with 10 bases aligning to TRBD1. Germline V gene lookup returns CDR1 KGHDR and CDR2 SFDVKD. V shed 3 bases, J shed 9 bases, and the junction held 15 bases outside the gene matches. The CDR3 extends over 17 amino acids. This CDR3 reads CATSDPTGGQGIMAQYF. The CDR3 bases are TGTGCCACCAGTGATCCCACCGGGGGACAGGGGATTATGGCCCAGTACTTC.

The chain has TRBV5-1 and TRBJ2-1, with D perhaps TRBD2 (5 bases). Deletions cut 0 bases from V and 9 bases from J, with 13 bases between. Germline CDR1 reads SGHRS; CDR2 reads YFSETQ. The CDR3 has 14 residues. This CDR3 reads CASSLAAGIGEQFF. The CDR3 nucleotides read TGCGCCAGCAGCTTGGCCGCCGGGATAGGTGAGCAGTTCTTC.

This chain connects TRBV13 to TRBJ2-1; weak D call: TRBD1 (5 bases). With 0 bases removed from V and 0 bases from J, the gap between germline ends came to 12 bases. Germline CDR1 reads PRHDT; CDR2 reads FYEKMQ (reference sequence). The CDR3 runs 17 residues. The CDR3 sequence is CASSLGLTGSSYNEQFF. The DNA of the CDR3 is TGTGCCAGCAGCTTAGGCCTAACAGGTAGCTCCTACAATGAGCAGTTCTTC.

The chain joins TRBV11-3 to TRBJ2-3; D is possibly TRBD1 (6 bases). Germline V gene lookup returns CDR1 SGHNT and CDR2 YENEEA. There are 14 residues in the CDR3. V shed 4 bases and J shed 1 base, with 9 bases lying between them. The CDR3 DNA reads TGTGCCAGCAGCTCAGGGGTCGGCACAGATACGCAGTATTTT. This encodes CASSSGVGTDTQYF.

The V gene is TRBV18, the J gene TRBJ2-7; TRBD1 aligns across 8 bases. The CDR3 spans 15 residues. Looked up from germline, CDR1 is KGHSH and CDR2 is LQKENI. V shed 4 bases and J 2 bases; nucleotides not matched to a gene: 7. CDR3 protein: CASSRPGQATYEQYF. The CDR3 bases are TGTGCCAGCTCACGTCCGGGACAGGCGACCTACGAGCAGTACTTC.

The rearrangement joins TRBV3-1 (or the pseudogene TRBV3-2) to TRBJ1-2; 7 bases are a match to TRBD1. Germline lookup yields CDR1 LGHDT and CDR2 YNNKEL (reference sequence). V trimming: 4 bases; J trimming: 1 base; junction bases outside the gene matches: 3. The CDR3 extends over 14 amino acids. The CDR3 is CASSPGQVNYGYTF. CDR3 coding DNA: TGTGCCAGCAGCCCTGGACAGGTTAACTATGGCTACACCTTC.

This sequence joins TRBV24-1 and TRBJ2-3; possibly TRBD2 for D (5 bases). This CDR3 region has 16 residues. Germline CDR1 reads KGHDR; CDR2 reads SFDVKD. V was trimmed by 4 bases and J by 0 bases, leaving 13 bases between them. The CDR3 loop is CATSDPSGSSTDTQYF. CDR3 coding DNA: TGTGCCACCAGTGACCCAAGCGGATCTAGCACAGATACGCAGTATTTT.

The chain uses TRBV7-9 and TRBJ2-5; TRBD2 might be the D (5 bases). V was clipped by 8 bases and J by 1 base, with 17 bases between them. The CDR3 spans 15 residues. Germline CDR1 reads SEHNR; CDR2 reads FQNEAQ (reference sequence). In nucleotides, the CDR3 is TGTGCCAGCTCGTCCGACGAGGGATTCCAAGAGACCCAGTACTTC. It is translated as CASSSDEGFQETQYF.

CDR3 in DNA: TGTGCCAGTAGAGGGGGGTCTAATTCACCCCTCCACTTT. This encodes CASRGGSNSPLHF. The chain carries TRBV19 and TRBJ1-6, with D perhaps TRBD1 (6 bases). CDR1 LNHDA and CDR2 SQIVND come from the germline V gene (reference sequence). Between the trimmed V and J ends, which lost 6 bases and 6 bases, there was a span of 9 bases. This CDR3 is 13 amino acids long.

The genes are TRBV7-9 and TRBJ2-3; D is tentatively TRBD1 or TRBD2 (5 bases each). Deletions cut 1 base from V and 4 bases from J, with 15 bases between. Germline-derived CDR1 and CDR2 are SEHNR and FQNEAQ (reference sequence). CDR3 length equals 16 residues. CDR3 loop: CASSLGETVAADTQYF. CDR3 DNA sequence: TGTGCCAGCAGCTTAGGGGAGACAGTCGCGGCAGATACGCAGTATTTT. The full variable domain, rest sourced from reference TRBV7-9 and TRBJ2-3, is DTGVSQNPRHKITKRGQNVTFRCDPISEHNRLYWYRQTLGQGPEFLTYFQNEAQLEKSRLLSDRFSAERPKGSFSTLEIQRTEQGDSAMYLCASSLGETVAADTQYFGPGTRLTVL.

This clone was seen only once. The chain has TRBV2 and TRBJ1-2, with 9 nucleotides matching TRBD1. The CDR3 extends over 14 amino acids. Germline V CDR1 and CDR2: SNHLY, FYNNEI. Trimming removed 6 bases from V and 4 bases from J; junction bases left unmatched: 6. The CDR3 coding sequence is TGTGCCAGCAGCGGTACAGGGGGCGGCTATGGCTACACCTTC. Protein product: CASSGTGGGYGYTF.

This chain joins TRBV27 and TRBJ2-3, with 8 bases that match TRBD2. With V trimmed by 1 base and J by 0 bases, 9 bases remained unmatched. The CDR3 loop spans 18 amino acids. Germline lookup yields CDR1 MNHEY and CDR2 SMNVEV (reference sequence). The CDR3 is CASSLLGGGTVSTDTQYF. The CDR3 region has the DNA TGTGCCAGCAGTTTATTGGGCGGGGGGACGGTAAGCACAGATACGCAGTATTTT.

V is TRBV5-4 and J is TRBJ2-3; TRBD1 aligns across 9 bases. V lost 4 bases to trimming and J lost 1 base; unmatched junction nucleotides: 7. CDR3 length equals 16 residues. Looked up from germline, CDR1 is SGHNT and CDR2 is YYREEE (reference sequence). The CDR3 here is CASSEQGAIGTDTQYF. The CDR3 nucleotides are TGTGCCAGCAGCGAACAGGGGGCTATCGGCACAGATACGCAGTATTTT.

V is TRBV9 and J is TRBJ2-2; 8 nucleotides line up with TRBD1. The trim removed 4 bases at V and 6 bases at J, leaving 17 bases unmatched. CDR1 and CDR2 from the germline V gene are SGDLS and YYNGEE. The CDR3 has 18 amino acids. The chain's CDR3 is CASSSRDTGQGWSGELFF. The CDR3 DNA reads as TGTGCCAGCAGCTCGAGAGATACCGGACAGGGATGGTCCGGGGAGCTGTTTTTT.

Turning to this clone: A read error may explain this, as a much larger clone is one base away. The V call is TRBV27, the J call TRBJ2-2, with TRBD1 identical over 7 bases. The CDR3 is 16 residues long. V was clipped by 1 base and J by 6 bases; unmatched bases: 8. Germline V gene lookup returns CDR1 MNHEY and CDR2 SMNVEV (reference sequence). Written as DNA, the CDR3 is TGTGCCAGCAGTTTATGGGAAGGGGGCATCCCCGGGGAGCTGTTTTTT. This translates into CASSLWEGGIPGELFF.

This rearrangement joins TRBV7-2 to TRBJ2-1; TRBD1 matches 9 bases. Trimming at V came to 4 bases and at J to 7 bases, leaving 8 bases not matched to a gene. Germline CDR1 reads SGHTA; CDR2 reads FQGNSA. CDR3 length: 15 amino acids. CDR3 DNA sequence: TGTGCCAGCAGCTCCAGTGGGACAGGGAGGAATGAGCAGTTCTTC. This codes for CASSSSGTGRNEQFF.

The genes are TRBV2 and TRBJ1-3; 7 nucleotides match TRBD1. V trimming: 7 bases; J trimming: 1 base; junction bases outside the gene matches: 1. The CDR3 runs 13 residues. Germline V gene data show CDR1 as SNHLY and CDR2 as FYNNEI. This CDR3 is CASMGQSGNTIYF. DNA of the CDR3: TGTGCCAGCATGGGACAGTCTGGAAACACCATATATTTT.

The chain joins TRBV18 to TRBJ1-1, with 7 positions matching TRBD1. After removal of 6 bases from V and 2 bases from J, the junction contained 3 bases not matched to a gene. The CDR3 spans 13 residues. Germline V lookup: CDR1 KGHSH, CDR2 LQKENI. CDR3 bases: TGTGCCAGCTCCGGGACAGCCAACACTGAAGCTTTCTTT. Translation: CASSGTANTEAFF.

The sample holds a few counts of this clone. The chain employs TRBV19 and TRBJ1-3; D may be TRBD1 (5 bases). Germline V gene lookup returns CDR1 LNHDA and CDR2 SQIVND (reference sequence). V was shortened by 3 bases and J by 8 bases, with 23 bases between the two germline ends. This CDR3 spans 17 amino acids. In DNA, the CDR3 is TGTGCCAGTAGTATCACCCCGTCGCAGGGCCGGAGTGACACCATATATTTT. This sequence encodes CASSITPSQGRSDTIYF.

V gene TRBV7-2 combines with J gene TRBJ1-4; a possible D gene is TRBD1 (6 bases). CDR3 length: 15 amino acids. V dropped 4 bases and J dropped 7 bases, with 16 bases sitting between them. Looked up from germline, CDR1 is SGHTA and CDR2 is FQGNSA. This CDR3 reads CASSSYRAGGEKLFF. The CDR3 DNA sequence: TGTGCCAGCAGCTCCTACAGGGCCGGGGGTGAAAAACTGTTTTTT. The whole variable domain, remainder taken from reference TRBV7-2 and TRBJ1-4, is GAGVSQSPSNKVTEKGKDVELRCDPISGHTALYWYRQSLGQGLEFLIYFQGNSAPDKSGLPSDRFSAERTGGSVSTLTIQRTQQEDSAVYLCASSSYRAGGEKLFFGSGTQLSVL.

V usage is TRBV24-1 and J usage is TRBJ1-2; D remains ambiguous. From germline, CDR1 is KGHDR and CDR2 SFDVKD. The V gene lost 3 bases and the J gene lost 2 bases, with 9 bases spanning the gap. This CDR3 contains 14 residues. CDR3 DNA: TGTGCCACCAGTGATAGGCGGCAGAACTATGGCTACACCTTC. This gives the protein CATSDRRQNYGYTF.

V is TRBV7-8 and J is TRBJ1-6; no firm D call. Per germline, CDR1 SGHVS and CDR2 FQNEAQ. This CDR3 is 15 amino acids long. V was trimmed by 0 bases and J by 7 bases, leaving 10 bases between them. CDR3 coding DNA: TGTGCCAGCAGCTTAGCGCAACGACGAAATTCACCCCTCCACTTT. This gives the protein CASSLAQRRNSPLHF.